This T cell receptor (beta chain) emerged from a study of T cell responses to AZD1222 COVID-19 vaccine. Study-wide results and limits: Most donors were white British and more were female, and clonal diversity was possibly underestimated. Regions left unmutated in variants are reportedly the target of nearly half of spike-specific TCRs. AZD1222 recipients seropositive at baseline numbered only six or seven.

Here immunoSEQ multiplex PCR was the method, and the copy in TCRdb shows in-frame clones only, minus some. The sample holds 150,000 to 200,000 clones, approximately 90% seen once. The CDR3 runs 13 residues. The germline V and J ends were trimmed by 8 bases and 0 bases, with 8 bases remaining between them. In germline, CDR1 is MNHEY, CDR2 SVGAGI. On this clone itself: Its specificity is unknown.

This TCR derives from an adult in good health. The material sequenced was peripheral blood, taken on day 0 of AZD1222 vaccination. This chain links TRBV6-5 with TRBJ1-3; no definite D call. The CDR3 sequence is CASGRSSGNTIYF. The DNA of the CDR3 is TGTGCCAGCGGGCGTTCCTCTGGAAACACCATATATTTT.